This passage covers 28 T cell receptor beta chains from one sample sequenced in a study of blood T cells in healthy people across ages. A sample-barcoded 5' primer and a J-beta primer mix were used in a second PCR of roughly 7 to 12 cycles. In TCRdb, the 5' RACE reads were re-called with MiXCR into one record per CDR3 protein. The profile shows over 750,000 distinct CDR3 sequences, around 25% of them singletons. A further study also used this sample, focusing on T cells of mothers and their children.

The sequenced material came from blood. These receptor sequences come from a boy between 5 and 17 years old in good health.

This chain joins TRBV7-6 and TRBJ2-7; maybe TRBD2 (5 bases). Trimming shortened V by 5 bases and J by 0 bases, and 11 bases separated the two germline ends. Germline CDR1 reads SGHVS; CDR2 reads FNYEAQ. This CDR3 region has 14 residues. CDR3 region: CASSTDSNSYEQYF. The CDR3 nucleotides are TGTGCCAGCAGCACGGACTCGAACTCCTACGAGCAGTACTTC.

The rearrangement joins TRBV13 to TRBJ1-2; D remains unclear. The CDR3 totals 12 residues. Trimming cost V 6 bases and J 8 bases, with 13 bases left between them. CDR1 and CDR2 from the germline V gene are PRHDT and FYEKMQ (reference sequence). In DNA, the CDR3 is TGTGCCAGCAGTAGGGAGGCGGGAGGCTACACCTTC. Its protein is CASSREAGGYTF. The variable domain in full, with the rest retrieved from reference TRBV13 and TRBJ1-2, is AAGVIQSPRHLIKEKRETATLKCYPIPRHDTVYWYQQGPGQDPQFLISFYEKMQSDKGSIPDRFSAQQFSDYHSELNMSSLELGDSALYFCASSREAGGYTFGSGTRLTVV.

CDR3 residues: CASSQVDSPNTQYF. Written as DNA, the CDR3 is TGTGCCAGCAGCCAAGTGGACTCCCCCAATACGCAGTATTTT. The chain has TRBV3-1 and TRBJ2-3, with D tentatively TRBD2 (5 bases). The V end lost 1 base, the J end lost 7 bases, and 12 bases lay between the germline ends. This CDR3 is 14 amino acids long. Germline V gives CDR1 LGHDT, CDR2 YNNKEL (reference sequence).

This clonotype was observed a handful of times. The CDR3 loop is CASNSGHGYTF. The CDR3 coding sequence is TGTGCCAGCAACTCGGGACATGGCTACACCTTC. This chain connects TRBV6-5 to TRBJ1-2; the D gene is possibly TRBD1 (5 bases). Between the trimmed V and J ends, which lost 7 bases and 6 bases, there was a span of 9 bases. The germline CDR1 and CDR2 sequences are MNHEY and SVGAGI. This CDR3 has 11 amino acids.

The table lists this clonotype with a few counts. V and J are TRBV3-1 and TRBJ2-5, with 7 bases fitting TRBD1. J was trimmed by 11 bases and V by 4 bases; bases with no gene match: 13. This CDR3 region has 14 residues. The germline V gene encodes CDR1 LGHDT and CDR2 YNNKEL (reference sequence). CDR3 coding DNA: TGTGCCAGCAGCCTCAACAGGGGAATAGGGGAGCAGTACTTC. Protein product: CASSLNRGIGEQYF.

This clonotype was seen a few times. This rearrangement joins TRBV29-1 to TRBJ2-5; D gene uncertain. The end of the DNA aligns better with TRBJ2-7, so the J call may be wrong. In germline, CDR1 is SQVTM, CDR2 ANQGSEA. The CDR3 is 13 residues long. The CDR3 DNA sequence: TGCAGCGTTGCGAGGACGCCTACCTACGAGCAGTACTTC. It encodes CSVARTPTYEQYF.

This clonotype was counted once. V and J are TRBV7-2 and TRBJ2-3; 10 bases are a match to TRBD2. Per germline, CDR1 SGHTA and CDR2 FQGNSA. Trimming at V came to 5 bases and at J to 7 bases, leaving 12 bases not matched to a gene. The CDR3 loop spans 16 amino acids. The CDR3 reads CASSRFRLAGVNTQYF. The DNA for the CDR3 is TGTGCCAGCAGCCGCTTCCGTCTAGCGGGGGTTAATACGCAGTATTTT. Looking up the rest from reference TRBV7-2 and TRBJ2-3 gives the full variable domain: GAGVSQSPSNKVTEKGKDVELRCDPISGHTALYWYRQSLGQGLEFLIYFQGNSAPDKSGLPSDRFSAERTGGSVSTLTIQRTQQEDSAVYLCASSRFRLAGVNTQYFGPGTRLTVL.

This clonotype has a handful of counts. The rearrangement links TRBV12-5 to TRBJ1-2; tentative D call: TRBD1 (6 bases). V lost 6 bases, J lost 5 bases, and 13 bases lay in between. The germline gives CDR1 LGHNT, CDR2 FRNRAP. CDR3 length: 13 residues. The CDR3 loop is CASGTDSLYGYTF. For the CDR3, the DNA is TGTGCTAGTGGGACGGACAGTTTATATGGCTACACCTTC.

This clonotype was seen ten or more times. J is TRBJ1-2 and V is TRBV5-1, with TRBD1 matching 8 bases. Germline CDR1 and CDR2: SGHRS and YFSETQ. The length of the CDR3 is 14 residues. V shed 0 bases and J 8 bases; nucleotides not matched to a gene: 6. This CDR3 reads CASSLGGQGSGYTF. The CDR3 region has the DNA TGCGCCAGCAGCTTGGGAGGACAGGGTTCCGGCTACACCTTC.

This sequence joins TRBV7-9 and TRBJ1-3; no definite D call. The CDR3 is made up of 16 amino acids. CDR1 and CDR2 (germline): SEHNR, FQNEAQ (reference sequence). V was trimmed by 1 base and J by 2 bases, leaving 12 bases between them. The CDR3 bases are TGTGCCAGCAGCTTAGGAGATCCCAGAGCTGGAAACACCATATATTTT. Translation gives CASSLGDPRAGNTIYF.

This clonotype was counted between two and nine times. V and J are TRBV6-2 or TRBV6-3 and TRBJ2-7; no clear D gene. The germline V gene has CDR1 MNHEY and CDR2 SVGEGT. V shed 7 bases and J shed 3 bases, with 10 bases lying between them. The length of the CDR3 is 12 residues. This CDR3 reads CASTTSIYEQYF. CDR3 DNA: TGTGCCAGCACCACTTCGATCTACGAGCAGTACTTC.

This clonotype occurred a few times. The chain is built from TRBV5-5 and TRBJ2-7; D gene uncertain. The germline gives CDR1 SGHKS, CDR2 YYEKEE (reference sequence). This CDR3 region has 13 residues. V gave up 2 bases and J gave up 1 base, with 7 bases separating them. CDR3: CASSFGESYEQYF. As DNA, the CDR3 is TGTGCCAGCAGCTTTGGGGAATCCTACGAGCAGTACTTC.

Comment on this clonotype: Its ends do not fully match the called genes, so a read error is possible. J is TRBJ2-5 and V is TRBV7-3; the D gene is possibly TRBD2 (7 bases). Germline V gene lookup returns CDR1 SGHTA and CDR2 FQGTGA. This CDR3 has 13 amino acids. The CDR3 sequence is CAGSPGGGETQYF. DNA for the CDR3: TGTGCCGGCAGCCCGGGGGGCGGAGAGACCCAGTACTTC.

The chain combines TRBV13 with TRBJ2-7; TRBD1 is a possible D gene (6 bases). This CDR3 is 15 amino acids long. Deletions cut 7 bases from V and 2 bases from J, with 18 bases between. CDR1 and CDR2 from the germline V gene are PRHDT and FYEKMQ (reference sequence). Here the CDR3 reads CASTLRGTATYEQYF. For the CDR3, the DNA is TGTGCCAGCACCCTGAGGGGGACGGCGACCTACGAGCAGTACTTC.

The CDR3 is CASRTGEEAKNIQYF. CDR3 in DNA: TGTGCCAGCAGGACCGGTGAGGAAGCCAAAAACATTCAGTACTTC. This chain joins TRBV6-6 and TRBJ2-4; D gene ambiguous. Germline V CDR1 and CDR2: MNHNY, SVGAGI (reference sequence). The CDR3 sequence is 15 residues long. Deletions cut 6 bases from V and 0 bases from J, with 12 bases between.

CDR3 bases: TGTGCCACCAGTGATGGATGGACGGGGATCGACGAGCAGTACTTC. Amino acids: CATSDGWTGIDEQYF. The rearrangement links TRBV24-1 to TRBJ2-7; D is possibly TRBD2 (5 bases). The CDR3 length is 15 residues. V lost 3 bases and J 5 bases, leaving 16 bases between the germline ends. CDR1 is KGHDR and CDR2 is SFDVKD in the germline V gene.

DNA of the CDR3: TGTGCCAGCAGCCCACCAAACCGTCCCGGGGAGCTGTTTTTT. It translates to CASSPPNRPGELFF. The genes are TRBV7-8 and TRBJ2-2, with D hard to call. Per germline, CDR1 SGHVS and CDR2 FQNEAQ. The CDR3 length is 14 residues. V was cut by 5 bases and J by 6 bases, with 13 bases left in between.

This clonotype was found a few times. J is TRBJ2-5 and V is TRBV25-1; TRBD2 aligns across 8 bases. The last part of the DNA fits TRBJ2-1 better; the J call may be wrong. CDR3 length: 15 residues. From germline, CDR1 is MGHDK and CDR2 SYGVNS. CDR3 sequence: CASSELAGLYNEQFF. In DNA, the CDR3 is TGTGCCAGCAGTGAACTAGCGGGCCTCTACAATGAGCAGTTCTTC.

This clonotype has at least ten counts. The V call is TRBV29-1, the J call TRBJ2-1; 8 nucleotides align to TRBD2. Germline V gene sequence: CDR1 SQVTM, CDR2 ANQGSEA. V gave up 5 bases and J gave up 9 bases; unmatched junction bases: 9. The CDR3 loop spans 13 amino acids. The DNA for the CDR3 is TGCAGCGTTAATGCGGGAGGAGCCGGTGAGCAGTTCTTC. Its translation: CSVNAGGAGEQFF.

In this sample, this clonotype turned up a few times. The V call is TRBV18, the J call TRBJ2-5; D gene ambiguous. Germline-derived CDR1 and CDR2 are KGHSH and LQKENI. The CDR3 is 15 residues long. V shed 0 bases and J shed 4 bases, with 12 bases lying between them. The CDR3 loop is CASSPPDGGVETQYF. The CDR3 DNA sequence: TGTGCCAGCTCACCACCGGACGGCGGAGTAGAGACCCAGTACTTC.

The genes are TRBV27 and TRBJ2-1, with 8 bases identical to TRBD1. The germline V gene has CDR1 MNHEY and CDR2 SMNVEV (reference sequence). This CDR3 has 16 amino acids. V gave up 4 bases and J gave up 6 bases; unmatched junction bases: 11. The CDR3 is CASSSRRPQGANEQFF. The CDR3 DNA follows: TGTGCCAGCAGTTCGAGGAGGCCGCAGGGGGCCAATGAGCAGTTCTTC.

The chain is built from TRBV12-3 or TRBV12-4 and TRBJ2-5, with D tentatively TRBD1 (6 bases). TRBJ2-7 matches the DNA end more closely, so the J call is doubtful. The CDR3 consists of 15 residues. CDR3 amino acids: CASSFTGTQPYEQYF. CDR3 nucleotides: TGTGCCAGCAGTTTTACCGGGACACAACCCTACGAGCAGTACTTC.

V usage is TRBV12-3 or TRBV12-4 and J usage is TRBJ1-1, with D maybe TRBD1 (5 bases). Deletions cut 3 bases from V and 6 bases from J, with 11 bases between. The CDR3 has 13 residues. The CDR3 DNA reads TGTGCCAGCAGTTTCGTAGGCAGGGCTGAAGCTTTCTTT. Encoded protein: CASSFVGRAEAFF.

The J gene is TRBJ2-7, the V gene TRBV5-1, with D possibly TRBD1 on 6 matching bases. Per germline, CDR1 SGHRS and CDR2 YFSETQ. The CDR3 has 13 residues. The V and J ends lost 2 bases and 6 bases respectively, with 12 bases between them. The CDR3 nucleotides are TGCGCCAGCAGCTTAAGGACAGATCTCGAGCAGTACTTC. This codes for CASSLRTDLEQYF.

The CDR3 bases are TGTGCCAGCAGTACCGCACTAGCCCCGAGCACAGATACGCAGTATTTT. This sequence encodes CASSTALAPSTDTQYF. This chain uses TRBV6-2 or TRBV6-3 with TRBJ2-3; D possibly corresponds to TRBD2 (6 bases). V was clipped by 5 bases and J by 0 bases, with 15 bases between them. The CDR3 runs to 16 residues. CDR1 is MNHEY, CDR2 SVGEGT, per germline.

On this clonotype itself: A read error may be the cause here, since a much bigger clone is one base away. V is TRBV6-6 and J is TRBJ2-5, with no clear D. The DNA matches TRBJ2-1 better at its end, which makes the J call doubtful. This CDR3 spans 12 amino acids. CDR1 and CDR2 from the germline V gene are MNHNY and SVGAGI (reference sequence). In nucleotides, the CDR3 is TGTGCCAGCAGTTGGTCTTTGGAGACCCAGTTCTTC. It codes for CASSWSLETQFF.

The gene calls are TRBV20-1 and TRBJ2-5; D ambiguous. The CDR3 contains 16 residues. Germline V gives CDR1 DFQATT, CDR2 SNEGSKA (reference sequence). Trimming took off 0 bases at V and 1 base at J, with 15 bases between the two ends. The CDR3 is CSAREGAKNIQETQYF. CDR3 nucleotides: TGCAGTGCTAGAGAGGGCGCTAAGAACATCCAAGAGACCCAGTACTTC.

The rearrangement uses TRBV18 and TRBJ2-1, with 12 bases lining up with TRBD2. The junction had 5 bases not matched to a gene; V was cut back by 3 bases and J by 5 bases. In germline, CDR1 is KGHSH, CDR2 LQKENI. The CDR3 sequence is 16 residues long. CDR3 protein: CASSPWTSGDHNEQFF. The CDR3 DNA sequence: TGTGCCAGCTCACCCTGGACTAGCGGGGACCACAATGAGCAGTTCTTC.